These 23 T cell receptor beta chains were all obtained from the same sample, sequenced in a study of cytomegalovirus exposure and HLA in healthy donors. The PCR ran on 60 Vbeta and 13 Jbeta primers. Clones were read by immunoSEQ multiplex PCR, and TCRdb kept only the in-frame ones, dropping some. The repertoire holds about 150,000 clones, with roughly 83% as singletons. The sequenced material came from PBMCs. The receptors stem from a boy between 2 and 10 years old in good health and CMV-seronegative.

The genes are TRBV29-1 and TRBJ1-1; D is ambiguous. Germline loops: CDR1 SQVTM, CDR2 ANQGSEA. Between the trimmed V and J ends, which lost 4 bases and 1 base, there was a span of 16 bases. CDR3 length equals 15 residues. The CDR3 DNA sequence: TGCAGCGTTGTGCGTAGCAGCAACCCGAACACTGAAGCTTTCTTT. It specifies CSVVRSSNPNTEAFF.

Written as DNA, the CDR3 is TGTGCCAGCAGTAAGAGAATCGACTCTGGGGCCAACGTCCTGACTTTC. Encoded protein: CASSKRIDSGANVLTF. The gene calls are TRBV27 and TRBJ2-6; no clear D gene. V lost 5 bases and J 0 bases, leaving 11 bases between the germline ends. From germline, CDR1 is MNHEY and CDR2 SMNVEV (reference sequence). The CDR3 runs 16 residues.

The chain uses TRBV19 and TRBJ2-2; D may be TRBD2 (6 bases). V was shortened by 2 bases and J by 1 base, with 14 bases between the two germline ends. Germline V gives CDR1 LNHDA, CDR2 SQIVND (reference sequence). This CDR3 spans 17 amino acids. The CDR3 loop reads CASSIRIGGKNTGELFF. In DNA, the CDR3 is TGTGCCAGTAGTATACGGATCGGGGGAAAGAACACCGGGGAGCTGTTTTTT. The whole variable domain, remainder taken from reference TRBV19 and TRBJ2-2, is DGGITQSPKYLFRKEGQNVTLSCEQNLNHDAMYWYRQDPGQGLRLIYYSQIVNDFQKGDIAEGYSVSREKKESFPLTVTSAQKNPTAFYLCASSIRIGGKNTGELFFGEGSRLTVL.

About this clone itself: Other DNA sequences from this sample encode an identical CDR3 as well. J is TRBJ1-5 and V is TRBV18; no definite D call. With 2 bases removed from V and 4 bases from J, the gap between germline ends came to 6 bases. Germline values: CDR1 KGHSH, CDR2 LQKENI. This CDR3 spans 13 amino acids. The CDR3 coding sequence is TGTGCCAGCTCACCATCGGGGAATCAGCCCCAGCATTTT. Residues: CASSPSGNQPQHF.

The V and J genes are TRBV15 and TRBJ2-3, with TRBD1 matching 10 bases. J lost 4 bases, V lost 3 bases, and 7 bases had no gene match. Germline V lookup: CDR1 LNHNV, CDR2 YYDKDF (reference sequence). CDR3 length: 16 residues. Here the CDR3 DNA reads TGTGCCACCAGCAGCCCACCCGGACAGGGGGCAGATACGCAGTATTTT. Protein sequence: CATSSPPGQGADTQYF.

The V call is TRBV7-2, the J call TRBJ2-3, with D possibly TRBD2 on 7 matching bases. Per germline, CDR1 SGHTA and CDR2 FQGNSA. The CDR3 contains 17 residues. Deletions cut 1 base from V and 2 bases from J, with 16 bases between. CDR3 DNA: TGTGCCAGCAGCTTAGGGAGGGGGGGTTCGTTCACAGATACGCAGTATTTT. Translating it yields CASSLGRGGSFTDTQYF.

This clone occurred a few times. V gene TRBV11-2 combines with J gene TRBJ2-7, with 7 bases fitting TRBD2. After removal of 6 bases from V and 6 bases from J, the junction contained 5 bases not matched to a gene. The CDR3 loop spans 12 amino acids. Germline V gene lookup returns CDR1 SGHAT and CDR2 FQNNGV. The CDR3 region has the DNA TGTGCCAGCAGGCCGGGGGGAGGCGAGCAGTACTTC. It codes for CASRPGGGEQYF.

The CDR3 here is CASSLGGSYYGYTF. The CDR3 DNA sequence: TGTGCCAGCAGTTTAGGGGGGAGTTACTATGGCTACACCTTC. The chain is built from TRBV28 and TRBJ1-2; perhaps TRBD1 as D (5 bases). V dropped 2 bases and J dropped 3 bases, with 10 bases sitting between them. From germline, CDR1 is MDHEN and CDR2 SYDVKM. The CDR3 is 14 amino acids.

V and J are TRBV6-5 and TRBJ1-2, with D maybe TRBD1 (6 bases). The CDR3 runs to 12 residues. CDR1 MNHEY and CDR2 SVGAGI come from the germline V gene. The germline V and J ends were trimmed by 6 bases and 8 bases, with 13 bases remaining between them. The CDR3 loop reads CASSQRGAGYTF. As DNA, the CDR3 is TGTGCCAGCAGCCAACGGGGGGCCGGCTACACCTTC.

The rearrangement links TRBV30 to TRBJ1-4; 7 bases align to TRBD1. The V gene end was trimmed by 0 bases and the J gene end by 3 bases; junction bases not matched to a gene: 7. The germline V gene has CDR1 GTSNPN and CDR2 SVGIG (reference sequence). The CDR3 runs to 16 residues. CDR3 sequence (DNA): TGTGCCTGGAGTGTAGGGGGCTTCGAGTCTAATGAAAAACTGTTTTTT. The encoded protein is CAWSVGGFESNEKLFF.

The chain uses TRBV18 and TRBJ2-3, with 10 bases lining up with TRBD2. The CDR3 covers 16 residues. Germline CDR1 is KGHSH and CDR2 is LQKENI. V shed 6 bases, J shed 0 bases, and the junction held 6 bases outside the gene matches. The CDR3 coding sequence is TGTGCCAGCTCCCCAAGGACTAGCGGTAGCACAGATACGCAGTATTTT. As protein: CASSPRTSGSTDTQYF.

This rearrangement joins TRBV6-1 to TRBJ1-5; the D gene is possibly TRBD1 (5 bases). Germline values: CDR1 MNHNS, CDR2 SASEGT. The V gene lost 0 bases and the J gene lost 1 base, with 13 bases spanning the gap. There are 17 residues in the CDR3. The DNA of the CDR3 is TGTGCCAGCAGTGAAGCCAGGGTTAGTATCAGCAATCAGCCCCAGCATTTT. It is translated as CASSEARVSISNQPQHF.

This chain joins TRBV6-5 and TRBJ1-1; possible D gene TRBD1, 5 bases. This CDR3 region has 16 residues. Per germline, CDR1 MNHEY and CDR2 SVGAGI. V was shortened by 0 bases and J by 1 base, with 12 bases between the two germline ends. Written as DNA, the CDR3 is TGTGCCAGCAGTTACTCGAGTGTTGGACAGAACACTGAAGCTTTCTTT. Amino acid sequence: CASSYSSVGQNTEAFF.

This clone came up once. The rearrangement uses TRBV28 and TRBJ2-2; 9 bases align to TRBD2. The germline V gene encodes CDR1 MDHEN and CDR2 SYDVKM. This CDR3 has 13 residues. The CDR3 loop is CLCGRANTGELFF. As DNA, the CDR3 is TGTTTGTGCGGGAGGGCGAACACCGGGGAGCTGTTTTTT. The full variable domain, with the rest looked up from reference TRBV28 and TRBJ2-2, is DVKVTQSSRYLVKRTGEKVFLECVQDMDHENMFWYRQDPGLGLRLIYFSYDVKMKEKGDIPEGYSVSREKKERFSLILESASTNQTSMYLCLCGRANTGELFFGEGSRLTVL.

This clone was observed once. V usage is TRBV19 and J usage is TRBJ2-1, with D possibly TRBD1 on 6 matching bases. The CDR3 sequence is 13 residues long. The germline V gene encodes CDR1 LNHDA and CDR2 SQIVND (reference sequence). Trimming cost V 1 base and J 9 bases, with 10 bases left between them. The chain's CDR3 is CASSIGGQSEQFF. CDR3 nucleotide sequence: TGTGCCAGTAGTATAGGGGGGCAAAGTGAGCAGTTCTTC.

The chain joins TRBV15 to TRBJ1-4; D perhaps matches TRBD1 (6 bases). CDR1 and CDR2 from the germline V gene are LNHNV and YYDKDF (reference sequence). This CDR3 has 15 amino acids. V dropped 5 bases and J dropped 4 bases, with 14 bases sitting between them. The CDR3 nucleotides are TGTGCCACCAGCGTTTTGACAGGAGGTAATGAAAAACTGTTTTTT. It encodes CATSVLTGGNEKLFF.

The genes are TRBV27 and TRBJ2-3, with TRBD2 matching over 8 bases. The CDR3 sequence is 17 residues long. The V segment lost 5 bases and the J segment 4 bases; nucleotides outside the gene matches: 14. The germline V gene has CDR1 MNHEY and CDR2 SMNVEV (reference sequence). The CDR3 nucleotides are TGTGCCAGCAGTCCATTTGCTAACGGGGGGGCCCCAGATACGCAGTATTTT. This sequence encodes CASSPFANGGAPDTQYF.

V usage is TRBV4-2 and J usage is TRBJ2-2, with 12 bases identical to TRBD2. V shed 0 bases, J shed 2 bases, and the junction held 4 bases outside the gene matches. Per germline, CDR1 LGHNA and CDR2 YNFKEQ. The CDR3 is made up of 18 amino acids. CDR3 DNA: TGTGCCAGCAGCCAAGATCCTAGCGGGAGGGGTAACACCGGGGAGCTGTTTTTT. Its translation: CASSQDPSGRGNTGELFF.

J is TRBJ1-5 and V is TRBV19; TRBD1 agrees at 10 bases. Trimming removed 3 bases from V and 4 bases from J; junction bases left unmatched: 3. Germline lookup yields CDR1 LNHDA and CDR2 SQIVND (reference sequence). The CDR3 is 15 amino acids. The CDR3 spells CASSIRQGANQPQHF. The CDR3 region has the DNA TGTGCCAGTAGTATTCGACAGGGGGCAAATCAGCCCCAGCATTTT.

The rearrangement links TRBV6-4 to TRBJ1-2; 9 bases match TRBD1. V shed 8 bases and J 6 bases; nucleotides not matched to a gene: 4. This CDR3 has 12 residues. Germline assignment: CDR1 MRHNA and CDR2 SNTAGT. CDR3 loop: CASWDRVHGYTF. CDR3 bases: TGTGCCAGCTGGGACAGGGTACATGGCTACACCTTC.

V is TRBV27 and J is TRBJ1-5; TRBD1 agrees at 11 bases. This CDR3 has 14 residues. Per the germline V gene, CDR1 is MNHEY and CDR2 is SMNVEV (reference sequence). V dropped 8 bases and J dropped 3; count of bases not matched to a gene: 3. Here the CDR3 DNA reads TGTGCCAGCCGGGACAGGGGGTCCAATCAGCCCCAGCATTTT. Translated, it gives CASRDRGSNQPQHF.

The chain carries TRBV5-1 and TRBJ2-3, with a tentative D call TRBD1 (7 bases). This CDR3 comprises 15 residues. The V gene lost 4 bases and the J gene lost 0 bases, with 12 bases spanning the gap. Germline CDR1 and CDR2: SGHRS and YFSETQ. The chain's CDR3 is CASSGGTDSTDTQYF. In DNA form, the CDR3 reads TGCGCCAGCAGCGGGGGGACAGACAGCACAGATACGCAGTATTTT.

V usage is TRBV10-2 and J usage is TRBJ1-2, with 10 bases that match TRBD1. After removal of 4 bases from V and 8 bases from J, the junction contained 4 bases not matched to a gene. CDR3 length: 13 residues. Germline lookup yields CDR1 WSHSY and CDR2 SAAADI. The CDR3 here is CASSGGTGDGYTF. The DNA of the CDR3 is TGCGCCAGCAGTGGTGGGACAGGGGACGGCTACACCTTC.